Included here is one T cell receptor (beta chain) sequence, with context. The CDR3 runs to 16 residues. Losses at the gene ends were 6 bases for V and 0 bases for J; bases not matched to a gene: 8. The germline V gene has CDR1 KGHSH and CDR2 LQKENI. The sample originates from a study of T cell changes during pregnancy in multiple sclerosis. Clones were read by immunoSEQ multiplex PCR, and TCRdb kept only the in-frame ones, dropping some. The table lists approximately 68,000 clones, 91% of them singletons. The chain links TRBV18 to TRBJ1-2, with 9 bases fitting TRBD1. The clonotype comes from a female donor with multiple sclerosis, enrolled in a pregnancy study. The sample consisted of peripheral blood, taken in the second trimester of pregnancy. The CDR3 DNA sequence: TGTGCCAGCTCGCCGGGACAGGGAAGAGCTAACTATGGCTACACCTTC. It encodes CASSPGQGRANYGYTF.